The clone carrying this T cell receptor beta chain was detected many times. These data are taken from a study of T cells in Graves' hyperthyroidism and ophthalmopathy. Uncontrolled infection, other autoimmune disease, pregnancy or lactation disqualified patients from enrolment. Using RNA transcripts as the source, TCR beta CDR3 regions were amplified. The study used the HTBI primer set for a first-round RT-PCR of the TCR CDR3. TCRdb redid the calling of the multiplex PCR reads with MiXCR, one entry per CDR3 protein. Among around 420,000 distinct CDR3 sequences listed, roughly 15% were seen once. The CDR3 runs 15 residues. Germline V gene data show CDR1 as MNHEY and CDR2 as SMNVEV (reference sequence). Trimming stripped 5 bases from V and 2 bases from J, with 13 bases between.

The genes are TRBV27 and TRBJ2-1; no reliable D call. Sample: blood. The receptor was derived from a woman aged 18-29 years with Graves' hyperthyroidism. The CDR3 coding sequence is TGTGCCAGCAGTCTCCTCCTTACTACCTACAATGAGCAGTTCTTC. Translating it yields CASSLLLTTYNEQFF.